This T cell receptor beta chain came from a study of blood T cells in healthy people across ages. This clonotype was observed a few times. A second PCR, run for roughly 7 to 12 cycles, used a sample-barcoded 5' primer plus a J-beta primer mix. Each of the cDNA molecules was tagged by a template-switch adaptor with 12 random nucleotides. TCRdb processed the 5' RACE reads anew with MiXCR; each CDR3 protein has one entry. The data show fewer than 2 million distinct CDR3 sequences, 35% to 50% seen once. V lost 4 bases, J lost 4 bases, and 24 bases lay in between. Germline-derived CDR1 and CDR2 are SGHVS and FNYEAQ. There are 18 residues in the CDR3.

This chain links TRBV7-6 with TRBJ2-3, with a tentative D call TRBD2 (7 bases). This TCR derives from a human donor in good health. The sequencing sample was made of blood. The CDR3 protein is CASSSAPGGIRGADTQYF. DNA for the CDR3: TGTGCCAGCAGCTCGGCGCCGGGGGGCATCCGAGGCGCAGATACGCAGTATTTT.